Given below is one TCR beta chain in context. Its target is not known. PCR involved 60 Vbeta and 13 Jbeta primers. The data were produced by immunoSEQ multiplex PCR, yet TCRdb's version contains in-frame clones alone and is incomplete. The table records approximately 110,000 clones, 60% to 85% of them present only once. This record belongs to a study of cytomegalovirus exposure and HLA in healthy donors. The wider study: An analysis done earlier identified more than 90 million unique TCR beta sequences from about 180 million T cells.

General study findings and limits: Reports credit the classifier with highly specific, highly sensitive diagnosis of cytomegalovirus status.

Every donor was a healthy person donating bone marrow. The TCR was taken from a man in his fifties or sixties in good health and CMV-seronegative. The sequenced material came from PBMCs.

This CDR3 is CASSPRTGAYEQYF. CDR3 bases: TGTGCCAGCTCACCTAGGACAGGGGCGTACGAGCAGTACTTC. The chain carries TRBV18 and TRBJ2-7, with 9 nucleotides matching TRBD1. CDR1 is KGHSH and CDR2 is LQKENI in the germline V gene. This CDR3 is built from 14 residues. J lost 4 bases, V lost 3 bases, and 4 bases had no gene match.